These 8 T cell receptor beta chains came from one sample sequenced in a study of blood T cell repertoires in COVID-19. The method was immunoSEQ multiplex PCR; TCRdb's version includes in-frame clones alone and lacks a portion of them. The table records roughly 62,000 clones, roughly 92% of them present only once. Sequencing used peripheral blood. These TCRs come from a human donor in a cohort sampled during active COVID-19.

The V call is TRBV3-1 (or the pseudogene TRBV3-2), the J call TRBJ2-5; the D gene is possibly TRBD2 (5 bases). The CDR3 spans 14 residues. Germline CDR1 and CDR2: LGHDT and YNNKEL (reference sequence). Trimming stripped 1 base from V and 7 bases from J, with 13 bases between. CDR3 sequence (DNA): TGTGCCAGCAGCCAAGTACGAGGGTACGGGACCCAGTACTTC. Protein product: CASSQVRGYGTQYF.

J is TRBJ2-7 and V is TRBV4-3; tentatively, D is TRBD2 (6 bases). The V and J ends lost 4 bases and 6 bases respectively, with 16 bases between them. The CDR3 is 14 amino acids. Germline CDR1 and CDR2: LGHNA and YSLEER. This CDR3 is CASSRRLEGPEQYF. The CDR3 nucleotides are TGCGCCAGCAGCCGGAGGTTGGAGGGCCCCGAGCAGTACTTC.

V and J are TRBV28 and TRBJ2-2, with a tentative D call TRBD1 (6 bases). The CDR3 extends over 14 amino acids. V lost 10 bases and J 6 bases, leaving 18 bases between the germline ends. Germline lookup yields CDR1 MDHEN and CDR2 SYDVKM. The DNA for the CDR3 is TGTGCCACCGTCGTCCAGGGGAGCCCCGGGGAGCTGTTTTTT. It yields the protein CATVVQGSPGELFF.

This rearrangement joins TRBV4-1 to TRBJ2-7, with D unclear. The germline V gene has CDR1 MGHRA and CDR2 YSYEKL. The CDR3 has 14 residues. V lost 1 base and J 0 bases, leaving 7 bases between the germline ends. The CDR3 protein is CASSQVTDSYEQYF. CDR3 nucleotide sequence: TGCGCCAGCAGCCAAGTCACAGACTCCTACGAGCAGTACTTC.

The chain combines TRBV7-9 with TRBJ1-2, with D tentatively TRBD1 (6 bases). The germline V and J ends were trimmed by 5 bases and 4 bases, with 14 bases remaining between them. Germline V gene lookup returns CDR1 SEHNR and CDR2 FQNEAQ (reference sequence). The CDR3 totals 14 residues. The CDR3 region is CASSPQTQGYGYTF. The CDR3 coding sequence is TGTGCCAGCAGCCCTCAGACACAGGGCTATGGCTACACCTTC.

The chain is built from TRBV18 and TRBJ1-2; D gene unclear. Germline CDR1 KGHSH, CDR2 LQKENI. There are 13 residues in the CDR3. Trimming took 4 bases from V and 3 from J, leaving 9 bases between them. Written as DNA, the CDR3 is TGTGCCAGCTCACGAGGAAGCGACTATGGCTACACCTTC. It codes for CASSRGSDYGYTF.

The CDR3 region is CASRWASSNEQFF. CDR3 nucleotides: TGTGCCAGCAGGTGGGCTAGCAGCAATGAGCAGTTCTTC. The chain uses TRBV6-4 and TRBJ2-1, with D possibly TRBD2 on 5 matching bases. The CDR3 consists of 13 residues. Germline-derived CDR1 and CDR2 are MRHNA and SNTAGT. The V and J ends lost 6 bases and 6 bases respectively, with 12 bases between them.

The CDR3 bases are TGTGCCAGCACTATGAACACTGAAGCTTTCTTT. Translation: CASTMNTEAFF. V and J are TRBV2 and TRBJ1-1; D remains ambiguous. Germline V lookup: CDR1 SNHLY, CDR2 FYNNEI. V was pared by 7 bases and J by 0 bases, with 3 bases between. CDR3 length: 11 residues. The variable domain in full, completed from reference TRBV2 and TRBJ1-1, reads EPEVTQTPSHQVTQMGQEVILRCVPISNHLYFYWYRQILGQKVEFLVSFYNNEISEKSEIFDDQFSVERPDGSNFTLKIRSTKLEDSAMYFCASTMNTEAFFGQGTRLTVV.